These T cell receptor beta chains were read from a single sample in a study of CD8+ T cells in alopecia areata. Libraries were prepared by immunoSEQ multiplex PCR; TCRdb keeps only in-frame clonotypes and omits some of them. The sample shows about 12,000 clones, just over 55% of them seen only once. Sequenced sample: skin. These receptors were obtained from a human donor with alopecia areata. The CDR3 runs from the conserved cysteine through the conserved F or W. Each record gives: J gene, clone size, V gene, D gene, CDR3 DNA, CDR3 protein. The D gene is left open where the match is weak. Rows give clone size only sometimes, using once, few, many, or a class for an expanded clone.

TRBJ2-2,medium-sized,TRBV29-1,TRBD2,TGCAGCGTTGGGGTAGCGGGAGTGTCCGGGGAGCTGTTTTTT,CSVGVAGVSGELFF
TRBJ2-7,-,TRBV5-6,-,TGTGCCAGCACCGCGACAGGAGCCTACGAGCAGTACTTC,CASTATGAYEQYF
TRBJ2-7,once,TRBV30,TRBD1,TGTGCCTGGAGTGTACGTAGACAGGGGGCCTACGAGCAGTACTTC,CAWSVRRQGAYEQYF
TRBJ1-2,-,TRBV19,-,TGTGCCAGTAGCACAACCGGACAGAATGGCTACACCTTC,CASSTTGQNGYTF
TRBJ2-7,-,TRBV14,-,TGTGCCAGCAGCCAAGACGGTACCTACGAGCAGTACTTC,CASSQDGTYEQYF
TRBJ2-3,once,TRBV5-1,-,TGCGCCAGCAAGACACCGAGCACAGATACGCAGTATTTT,CASKTPSTDTQYF
TRBJ1-2,-,TRBV11-2,-,TGTGCCAGCAGCTTGGGGCTTGGCTACACCTTC,CASSLGLGYTF
TRBJ2-1,-,TRBV28,-,TGTGCCAGCAGTTTATGGACCAAATACAATGAGCAGTTCTTC,CASSLWTKYNEQFF
TRBJ1-1,-,TRBV4-1,TRBD1,TGCGCCAGCAGGAAGACAGGGGGCTTCGGCACTGAAGCTTTCTTT,CASRKTGGFGTEAFF
TRBJ2-6,few,TRBV6-5,-,TGTGCCAGCACCGTACTCTCTGGGGCCAACGTCCTGACTTTC,CASTVLSGANVLTF
TRBJ1-1,-,TRBV6-5,-,TGTGCCAGCAGTTATTGGACAGAGGGCACTGAAGCTTTCTTT,CASSYWTEGTEAFF
TRBJ2-5,few,TRBV23-1,-,TGCGCCAGCAGTCAATCGGGGCGAGGGTGGCAAGAGACCCAGTACTTC,CASSQSGRGWQETQYF
TRBJ2-1,few,TRBV28,-,TGTGCCAGCAGTTTAGTGGCGGGGACCCTCTACAATGAGCAGTTCTTC,CASSLVAGTLYNEQFF
TRBJ2-7,few,TRBV29-1,-,TGCAGCGTCCGGGGACGGGCCAAGGACGAGCAGTACTTC,CSVRGRAKDEQYF